One and the same sample provided the 26 T cell receptor beta chains below, sequenced in a study of naive and memory T cell subsets. Whole-study results and caveats: A few larger clonotypes appeared in naive repertoires, especially CD8, possibly memory cells re-expressing CD45RA.

The beta constant-region primer was an equimolar mix of two oligonucleotides covering TRBC1 and TRBC2. The ligated cDNA underwent four PCR rounds using SP2 and nested alpha and beta constant-region primers. One entry per CDR3 protein results from TCRdb running MiXCR on the UMI-ligation and nested PCR reads. The sample has over 130,000 distinct CDR3 sequences; 15% to 25% are singletons. The antigens of these receptors remain unknown. The specimen was naive CD8+ T cells from blood. The receptors here all came from a human donor in good health.

This chain joins TRBV4-3 and TRBJ2-6; D remains unclear. V was pared by 0 bases and J by 0 bases, with 12 bases between. The CDR3 sequence is 18 residues long. CDR1 and CDR2 from the germline V gene are LGHNA and YSLEER. The CDR3 region is CASSQDLSPSSGANVLTF. The CDR3 bases are TGCGCCAGCAGCCAAGATCTAAGCCCCAGCTCTGGGGCCAACGTCCTGACTTTC.

The CDR3 sequence is CASSLESYRGDSPLHF. In DNA, the CDR3 is TGTGCCAGCAGCTTAGAGAGCTACAGGGGGGATTCACCCCTCCACTTT. The chain recombines TRBV11-2 with TRBJ1-6, with 8 bases lining up with TRBD1. The CDR3 has 16 residues. Germline values: CDR1 SGHAT, CDR2 FQNNGV. V lost 0 bases and J lost 8; bases outside the gene matches: 6.

V usage is TRBV10-3 and J usage is TRBJ1-2, with D perhaps matching TRBD1 (6 bases). Trimming pared 0 bases from V and 8 bases from J, leaving 13 bases between. The V gene's germline CDR1 is ENHRY and CDR2 SYGVKD. CDR3 size: 14 residues. DNA of the CDR3: TGTGCCATCAGTGAGTCGGCAGGGGAAGGGGGCTACACCTTC. Its translation is CAISESAGEGGYTF.

The rearrangement joins TRBV7-9 to TRBJ2-2; D ambiguous. Germline V gives CDR1 SEHNR, CDR2 FQNEAQ (reference sequence). This CDR3 has 15 amino acids. V lost 3 bases and J 6 bases, leaving 14 bases between the germline ends. The chain's CDR3 is CASSFVGNPSGELFF. The CDR3 bases are TGTGCCAGCAGCTTCGTTGGAAATCCATCCGGGGAGCTGTTTTTT.

This clonotype has a handful of counts. V gene TRBV7-9 combines with J gene TRBJ2-5; D gene uncertain. The CDR3 is made up of 14 amino acids. The germline V and J ends were trimmed by 4 bases and 5 bases, with 14 bases remaining between them. Germline loops: CDR1 SEHNR, CDR2 FQNEAQ (reference sequence). CDR3 sequence reads: CASSSSTELETQYF. Written as DNA, the CDR3 is TGTGCCAGCAGCTCTTCGACGGAATTGGAGACCCAGTACTTC.

This clonotype was seen a few times. This chain connects TRBV6-1 to TRBJ2-3; D gene ambiguous. Germline CDR1 MNHNS, CDR2 SASEGT. This CDR3 is built from 16 residues. The V end lost 0 bases, the J end lost 5 bases, and 15 bases lay between the germline ends. DNA of the CDR3: TGTGCCAGCAGTGAAGCGAACCTCTGGGGTCAAGATACGCAGTATTTT. It translates to CASSEANLWGQDTQYF.

This clonotype was seen only once. The chain employs TRBV5-5 and TRBJ1-2; D may be TRBD1 (6 bases). Trimming pared 4 bases from V and 0 bases from J, leaving 13 bases between. The CDR3 totals 15 residues. CDR1 is SGHKS and CDR2 is YYEKEE in the germline V gene (reference sequence). The CDR3 nucleotides read TGTGCCAGCAGCCCCTCCGGGACAACTAACTATGGCTACACCTTC. The encoded protein is CASSPSGTTNYGYTF.

This clonotype was recorded a few times. CDR3 residues: CSAMAGGSYEQYF. Written as DNA, the CDR3 is TGCAGTGCTATGGCGGGAGGGTCCTACGAGCAGTACTTC. The chain links TRBV20-1 to TRBJ2-7; TRBD2 matches 9 bases. There are 13 residues in the CDR3. V lost 4 bases to trimming and J lost 1 base; unmatched junction nucleotides: 2. The germline gives CDR1 DFQATT, CDR2 SNEGSKA (reference sequence).

The chain employs TRBV28 and TRBJ1-1; no definite D call. CDR1 and CDR2 (germline): MDHEN, SYDVKM. The CDR3 is 11 amino acids. V lost 7 bases and J 7 bases, leaving 10 bases between the germline ends. CDR3 sequence: CASTQGGEAFF. For the CDR3, the DNA is TGTGCCAGCACCCAAGGCGGTGAAGCTTTCTTT.

This clonotype occurred a few times. The rearrangement joins TRBV29-1 to TRBJ2-7, with 8 bases lining up with TRBD2. The ends lost 3 bases at V and 7 bases at J; junction bases unmatched: 14. This CDR3 is 15 amino acids long. Germline values: CDR1 SQVTM, CDR2 ANQGSEA. The CDR3 nucleotides are TGCAGCGTTGACCAATCTGAAGCGGGAGATGGGGAGCAGTACTTC. Amino acid sequence: CSVDQSEAGDGEQYF.

This clonotype has only a few counts. This chain joins TRBV4-1 and TRBJ2-1, with TRBD2 identical over 12 bases. The CDR3 runs 17 residues. V lost 2 bases and J lost 4; bases outside the gene matches: 6. Looked up from germline, CDR1 is MGHRA and CDR2 is YSYEKL. For the CDR3, the DNA is TGCGCCAGCAGCCAAAGACTAGCGGGAGTTAGTTACAATGAGCAGTTCTTC. It yields the protein CASSQRLAGVSYNEQFF.

This chain joins TRBV10-3 and TRBJ1-1, with TRBD1 matching over 9 bases. The CDR3 consists of 13 residues. V shed 9 bases and J 4 bases; nucleotides not matched to a gene: 6. Germline values: CDR1 ENHRY, CDR2 SYGVKD. The CDR3: CAITDRGGTEAFF. The CDR3, as DNA: TGTGCCATAACGGACAGGGGAGGCACTGAAGCTTTCTTT.

The V gene is TRBV6-1, the J gene TRBJ2-3; D might be TRBD1 or TRBD2, each matching 5 bases. V was shortened by 7 bases and J by 7 bases, with 12 bases between the two germline ends. Germline CDR1 reads MNHNS; CDR2 reads SASEGT. The CDR3 consists of 12 residues. As DNA, the CDR3 is TGTGCCAGCATTGGGGGTCCCAATACGCAGTATTTT. As protein: CASIGGPNTQYF.

This clonotype was seen more than once but under ten times. The chain has TRBV19 and TRBJ2-1; D possibly corresponds to TRBD2 (6 bases). From germline, CDR1 is LNHDA and CDR2 SQIVND (reference sequence). Trimming stripped 0 bases from V and 0 bases from J, with 9 bases between. The CDR3 spans 16 residues. Here the CDR3 DNA reads TGTGCCAGTAGTATAGATGCTAGCGACTCCTACAATGAGCAGTTCTTC. Amino acids: CASSIDASDSYNEQFF.

The J gene is TRBJ1-5, the V gene TRBV2; D unresolved. V was cut by 5 bases and J by 4 bases, with 9 bases left in between. The CDR3 has 13 amino acids. Germline V gene lookup returns CDR1 SNHLY and CDR2 FYNNEI. In DNA form, the CDR3 reads TGTGCCAGCAGTAGTGCTGGGAATCAGCCCCAGCATTTT. It yields the protein CASSSAGNQPQHF.

This clonotype was seen a few times. This rearrangement joins TRBV6-5 to TRBJ1-2; no firm D call. This CDR3 region has 13 residues. Trimming cost V 2 bases and J 2 bases, with 6 bases left between them. CDR1 and CDR2 (germline): MNHEY, SVGAGI. CDR3 residues: CASSYVANYGYTF. The DNA for the CDR3 is TGTGCCAGCAGTTACGTGGCGAACTATGGCTACACCTTC.

In this sample, this clonotype turned up a few times. The genes are TRBV27 and TRBJ1-1; D is ambiguous. Trimming took off 5 bases at V and 3 bases at J, with 13 bases between the two ends. This CDR3 has 14 amino acids. Germline V gene data show CDR1 as MNHEY and CDR2 as SMNVEV (reference sequence). CDR3 residues: CASSLAPTYTEAFF. DNA of the CDR3: TGTGCCAGCAGTCTAGCCCCGACCTACACTGAAGCTTTCTTT.

The chain carries TRBV19 and TRBJ1-5; a possible D gene is TRBD1 (5 bases). The CDR3 runs 15 residues. The germline V and J ends were trimmed by 3 bases and 1 base, with 10 bases remaining between them. CDR1 is LNHDA, CDR2 SQIVND, per germline (reference sequence). Written as DNA, the CDR3 is TGTGCCAGTAGTATTCATTCAGGGAGCAATCAGCCCCAGCATTTT. It is translated as CASSIHSGSNQPQHF.

The chain links TRBV29-1 to TRBJ2-1; possibly TRBD2 for D (6 bases). CDR3 length: 16 residues. V was cut by 0 bases and J by 6 bases, with 18 bases left in between. CDR1 and CDR2 (germline): SQVTM, ANQGSEA. The CDR3 loop is CSVEDGGEVLGNEQFF. The DNA for the CDR3 is TGCAGCGTTGAAGATGGCGGGGAAGTCCTAGGCAATGAGCAGTTCTTC.

V is TRBV27 and J is TRBJ2-7; D is ambiguous. CDR1 is MNHEY, CDR2 SMNVEV, per germline (reference sequence). CDR3 size: 13 residues. The germline V and J ends were trimmed by 0 bases and 5 bases, with 8 bases remaining between them. The CDR3 DNA reads TGTGCCAGCAGTTTATCGCTAATCCACGAGCAGTACTTC. This codes for CASSLSLIHEQYF.

The genes are TRBV20-1 and TRBJ2-5, with D uncertain. Looked up from germline, CDR1 is DFQATT and CDR2 is SNEGSKA (reference sequence). The V end was cut by 5 bases, the J end by 1 base, with 17 bases between. CDR3 length equals 15 residues. The CDR3 here is CSAPTPSDPQETQYF. The DNA for the CDR3 is TGCAGTGCTCCGACTCCATCGGACCCCCAAGAGACCCAGTACTTC.

The rearrangement links TRBV28 to TRBJ1-4; the match to TRBD1 covers 7 bases. The germline V gene encodes CDR1 MDHEN and CDR2 SYDVKM. V trimming: 7 bases; J trimming: 8 bases; junction bases outside the gene matches: 10. This CDR3 is built from 14 residues. DNA of the CDR3: TGTGCCAGCACCACAGACAGGGCTCAAGAAAAACTGTTTTTT. Translating gives CASTTDRAQEKLFF.

The V call is TRBV20-1, the J call TRBJ2-1; 9 nucleotides match TRBD2. This CDR3 spans 14 amino acids. Germline CDR1 DFQATT, CDR2 SNEGSKA (reference sequence). The chain's CDR3 is CSGVSGSSYNEQFF. The CDR3, as DNA: TGCAGCGGGGTTAGCGGGAGCTCCTACAATGAGCAGTTCTTC.

This clonotype has ten or more counts. The rearrangement joins TRBV12-3 or TRBV12-4 to TRBJ2-7, with D hard to call. Deletions cut 1 base from V and 4 bases from J, with 8 bases between. The CDR3 is 13 amino acids. The CDR3 coding sequence is TGTGCCAGCAGTTTAGGTCAGAATTACGAGCAGTACTTC. This codes for CASSLGQNYEQYF.

V and J are TRBV27 and TRBJ2-5, with TRBD1 matching 7 bases. Trimming cost V 6 bases and J 7 bases; bases outside gene matches: 8. Germline assignment: CDR1 MNHEY and CDR2 SMNVEV (reference sequence). CDR3 length equals 13 residues. CDR3 sequence: CASRQGPPGTQYF. CDR3 nucleotide sequence: TGTGCCAGCAGACAGGGGCCCCCTGGGACCCAGTACTTC.

This chain uses TRBV29-1 with TRBJ2-7; tentative D call: TRBD2 (6 bases). Germline CDR1 SQVTM, CDR2 ANQGSEA. CDR3 length equals 13 residues. The V and J ends lost 7 bases and 2 bases respectively, with 15 bases between them. CDR3 nucleotides: TGCAGCGCCGAGGCGGGGAACCCCTACGAGCAGTACTTC. Translated: CSAEAGNPYEQYF.